These 13 T cell receptor beta chains share one sample of origin, sequenced in a study of OX40 agonist ivuxolimab in advanced cancers. Assay: immunoSEQ multiplex PCR; the TCRdb copy retains only in-frame clones and omits some. The table includes roughly 79,000 clones, over 80% detected once. The material sequenced was CD4+ or CD8+ T cells sorted from blood, taken in a trial of the OX40 agonist ivuxolimab. The receptors originated from an adult with an advanced solid tumor such as melanoma, head and neck, liver or kidney cancer.

V usage is TRBV4-2 and J usage is TRBJ2-1; D perhaps matches TRBD2 (5 bases). Germline CDR1 is LGHNA and CDR2 is YNFKEQ. V gave up 0 bases and J gave up 0 bases, with 12 bases separating them. The CDR3 spans 17 residues. CDR3 DNA: TGTGCCAGCAGCCAAGATCCGAGCGGTTTCTCCTACAATGAGCAGTTCTTC. This translates into CASSQDPSGFSYNEQFF.

V is TRBV5-1 and J is TRBJ2-3; D is uncertain. This CDR3 has 13 residues. Trimming removed 4 bases at V and 0 bases at J, with 6 bases between. Germline V gene data show CDR1 as SGHRS and CDR2 as YFSETQ. The CDR3 spells CASSVTSTDTQYF. The DNA for the CDR3 is TGCGCCAGCAGCGTCACTAGCACAGATACGCAGTATTTT. Looking up the rest from reference TRBV5-1 and TRBJ2-3 gives the full variable domain: KAGVTQTPRYLIKTRGQQVTLSCSPISGHRSVSWYQQTPGQGLQFLFEYFSETQRNKGNFPGRFSGRQFSNSRSEMNVSTLELGDSALYLCASSVTSTDTQYFGPGTRLTVL.

The chain is built from TRBV27 and TRBJ2-2; D is ambiguous. The CDR3 is made up of 15 amino acids. Germline V gives CDR1 MNHEY, CDR2 SMNVEV (reference sequence). With 4 bases removed from V and 4 bases from J, the gap between germline ends came to 13 bases. The CDR3 loop is CASSSSTGSTGELFF. CDR3 coding DNA: TGTGCCAGCAGTTCTTCAACCGGGTCCACCGGGGAGCTGTTTTTT.

The CDR3 nucleotides read TGTGCCAGTAGTATAAATGAGGGTCAGCCCCAGCATTTT. The encoded protein is CASSINEGQPQHF. The rearrangement joins TRBV19 to TRBJ1-5; D remains unclear. The CDR3 sequence is 13 residues long. The germline gives CDR1 LNHDA, CDR2 SQIVND (reference sequence). The V gene lost 2 bases and the J gene lost 6 bases, with 8 bases spanning the gap.

V usage is TRBV18 and J usage is TRBJ1-2, with D unresolved. With 3 bases removed from V and 3 bases from J, the gap between germline ends came to 14 bases. The germline gives CDR1 KGHSH, CDR2 LQKENI. This CDR3 is built from 15 residues. CDR3 nucleotides: TGTGCCAGCTCACCCGGGGTACAGATTGACTATGGCTACACCTTC. Protein sequence: CASSPGVQIDYGYTF.

The chain couples TRBV9 to TRBJ2-5, with D possibly matching TRBD2 (6 bases). CDR1 is SGDLS and CDR2 is YYNGEE in the germline V gene. This CDR3 is built from 16 residues. V was shortened by 4 bases and J by 5 bases, with 21 bases between the two germline ends. The CDR3, as DNA: TGTGCCAGCAGCCATGAACCGGGACTCGAAGGGGAGACCCAGTACTTC. Translation gives CASSHEPGLEGETQYF.

The V gene is TRBV19, the J gene TRBJ2-5; D remains ambiguous. The germline V gene has CDR1 LNHDA and CDR2 SQIVND (reference sequence). This CDR3 is 12 amino acids long. The V gene lost 0 bases and the J gene lost 3 bases, with 2 bases spanning the gap. Here the CDR3 DNA reads TGTGCCAGTAGTATAGATAAAGAGACCCAGTACTTC. The encoded protein is CASSIDKETQYF.

The rearrangement uses TRBV11-2 and TRBJ2-1, with D maybe TRBD2 (6 bases). V was pared by 8 bases and J by 7 bases, with 27 bases between. Germline CDR1 and CDR2: SGHAT and FQNNGV. The CDR3 is made up of 17 amino acids. DNA for the CDR3: TGTGCCAGCGCCTATGGGCGGCAAGGCGGGGTGGGGAATGAGCAGTTCTTC. As protein: CASAYGRQGGVGNEQFF.

This chain joins TRBV11-3 and TRBJ2-1; D unclear. CDR1 is SGHNT, CDR2 YENEEA, per germline. Trimming removed 5 bases from V and 7 bases from J, with 6 bases in between. CDR3 length: 11 residues. Here the CDR3 reads CASSTRNEQFF. The CDR3 DNA is TGTGCCAGCAGCACCAGGAATGAGCAGTTCTTC.

J is TRBJ1-1 and V is TRBV23-1, with 9 bases fitting TRBD1. TRBV23-1 is marked as an open reading frame, function uncertain. The CDR3 is made up of 19 amino acids. With V trimmed by 0 bases and J by 8 bases, 19 bases remained unmatched. CDR3 region: CASSQSTGPWTGASREAFF. The CDR3 DNA reads TGCGCCAGCAGTCAATCGACTGGGCCCTGGACAGGGGCGAGCAGGGAAGCTTTCTTT.

The chain has TRBV15 and TRBJ2-7, with D tentatively TRBD2 (6 bases). V lost 1 base to trimming and J lost 3 bases, with 10 bases between them. The V gene's germline CDR1 is LNHNV and CDR2 YYDKDF (reference sequence). The CDR3 covers 14 residues. The DNA for the CDR3 is TGTGCCACCAGCAGAGGGCCGGAGGGCTACGAGCAGTACTTC. Translation: CATSRGPEGYEQYF.

The V call is TRBV28, the J call TRBJ1-1; 8 bases line up with TRBD1. This CDR3 contains 15 residues. Germline loops: CDR1 MDHEN, CDR2 SYDVKM. The V gene end was trimmed by 3 bases and the J gene end by 1 base; junction bases not matched to a gene: 4. This chain's CDR3 is CASSFGDRGNTEAFF. The DNA of the CDR3 is TGTGCCAGCAGTTTCGGCGACAGGGGGAACACTGAAGCTTTCTTT.

This chain connects TRBV9 to TRBJ2-1; 9 nucleotides match TRBD2. This CDR3 contains 16 residues. The V segment lost 4 bases and the J segment 6 bases; nucleotides outside the gene matches: 11. In germline, CDR1 is SGDLS, CDR2 YYNGEE. CDR3 coding DNA: TGTGCCAGCAGCCATCTAGCGGGACAATACTCCAATGAGCAGTTCTTC. It specifies CASSHLAGQYSNEQFF.